The following is a TCR beta chain sequence with its context. Adults between roughly 18 and 89 years of age took part from fewer than 30 US areas. Donors were grouped by their self-reported clinical history. Resolution of symptoms, clearance, or two negative PCRs was present in recovered Cohort 3 donors. Per germline, CDR1 SGHTA and CDR2 FQGNSA. The CDR3 is 15 residues long. Trimming took 1 base from V and 4 from J, leaving 10 bases between them. The data stem from a study of blood T cell repertoires in COVID-19. Authors' processing steps: Reference gene primer amplification in the assay estimated nucleated cell counts. Data came from immunoSEQ multiplex PCR; TCRdb stores just in-frame clones and leaves some out. V and J calls and clone size come straight from that table; D and trimming were deduced from the DNA. Seen here are over 300,000 clones, 70% to 90% observed once, and the top ten hold approximately 5%.

V is TRBV7-2 and J is TRBJ2-2; D may be TRBD2 (5 bases). The sample comprised PBMCs or T cells enriched from blood (not recorded which). This TCR derives from a woman in her thirties who had recovered from COVID-19. This CDR3 reads CASSLGRGRTGELFF. CDR3 nucleotide sequence: TGTGCCAGCAGCTTAGGTAGAGGGCGCACCGGGGAGCTGTTTTTT. Looking up the rest from reference TRBV7-2 and TRBJ2-2 gives the full variable domain: GAGVSQSPSNKVTEKGKDVELRCDPISGHTALYWYRQSLGQGLEFLIYFQGNSAPDKSGLPSDRFSAERTGGSVSTLTIQRTQQEDSAVYLCASSLGRGRTGELFFGEGSRLTVL.